The rows below give T cell receptor beta chains drawn from one sample of a study of cytomegalovirus exposure and HLA in healthy donors. Generated by immunoSEQ multiplex PCR, the TCRdb table keeps only in-frame clones and is missing some. The sample lists about 140,000 clones, 80% to 85% occurring once. Sequences were obtained from PBMCs. These receptors were taken from a boy aged 2 to 10 in good health and CMV-seronegative. CDR3s include the opening cysteine and the closing phenylalanine or tryptophan. D genes are given only for firm matches. Clone size is not always given. Where it is, it says once, few, many or a class for expanded clones.

D	size	J	V	CDR3	DNA
TRBD1	.	TRBJ1-5	TRBV7-2	CASSPGRDRPGSTNQPQHF	TGTGCCAGCAGCCCGGGACGGGACAGGCCCGGGTCCACCAATCAGCCCCAGCATTTT
.	.	TRBJ1-2	TRBV20-1	CSATRLSGYTF	TGCAGTGCTACCCGACTGTCGGGCTACACCTTC
.	.	TRBJ2-2	TRBV2	CASSPQGLDNTGELFF	TGTGCCAGCAGTCCCCAGGGCTTGGATAACACCGGGGAGCTGTTTTTT
TRBD2	.	TRBJ2-1	TRBV4-3	CASSQGRLAGAYNEQFF	TGCGCCAGCAGCCAGGGAAGACTAGCGGGGGCCTACAATGAGCAGTTCTTC
.	.	TRBJ1-2	TRBV5-8	CASSLEAALGYGYTF	TGTGCCAGCAGCTTGGAGGCGGCCTTAGGCTATGGCTACACCTTC
.	.	TRBJ2-7	TRBV5-4	CASSPRGGAYEQYF	TGTGCCAGCAGCCCTAGGGGTGGGGCCTACGAGCAGTACTTC
.	.	TRBJ2-5	TRBV11-3	CASSFRLSEGETQYF	TGTGCCAGCAGCTTCCGGTTGTCTGAGGGAGAGACCCAGTACTTC
.	.	TRBJ2-7	TRBV18	CASSPPNSETGEQYF	TGTGCCAGCTCACCACCGAACAGTGAGACGGGGGAGCAGTACTTC
TRBD2	.	TRBJ2-1	TRBV7-6	CASSYQTSGTSYNEQFF	TGTGCCAGCAGCTACCAGACTAGCGGGACCTCCTACAATGAGCAGTTCTTC
TRBD2	.	TRBJ2-1	TRBV10-2	CASRYSGTYNEQFF	TGCGCCAGCAGATATAGCGGGACATACAATGAGCAGTTCTTC
.	.	TRBJ2-4	TRBV5-8	CASSRDSNIQYF	TGTGCCAGCAGCCGAGACAGCAACATTCAGTACTTC
.	.	TRBJ2-1	TRBV25-1	CASSDEQGNEQFF	TGTGCCAGCAGTGATGAGCAGGGCAATGAGCAGTTCTTC
.	once	TRBJ1-1	TRBV14	CASSLITGLMDTEAFF	TGTGCCAGCAGCCTTATCACAGGGCTGATGGACACTGAAGCTTTCTTT
TRBD1	.	TRBJ2-7	TRBV7-2	CASRGRGLGEQYF	TGTGCCAGCAGGGGCAGGGGGCTTGGCGAGCAGTACTTC
TRBD1	.	TRBJ2-7	TRBV13	CASSSRQGAHEQYF	TGTGCCAGCAGCTCCCGACAGGGGGCACACGAGCAGTACTTC
.	.	TRBJ1-4	TRBV18	CASSPSGGSKLFF	TGTGCCAGCTCACCCTCGGGGGGCAGCAAACTGTTTTTT
TRBD1	.	TRBJ1-2	TRBV14	CASSQDWATTGTAF	TGTGCCAGCAGCCAAGATTGGGCAACGACAGGGACGGCCTTC